This TCR beta chain is drawn from a study of T cells after yellow fever vaccination. Overall study findings and caveats: The study found a weaker secondary response that peaked faster, day 5 versus 15. Abundant clonotypes from the bulk population could contaminate FACS-sorted repertoires.

5'RACE template switching produced TCR cDNA carrying a universal primer site and UMIs. A single record per CDR3 protein comes from TCRdb applying MiXCR to the 5' RACE reads. The table includes about 210,000 distinct CDR3 sequences, approximately 3.2% detected once. This clonotype has a count of ten or more. What it binds is unknown. Trimming cost V 2 bases and J 0 bases, with 8 bases left between them. This CDR3 is 14 amino acids long. The chain combines TRBV12-3 or TRBV12-4 with TRBJ2-7; unclear D gene. The sample consisted of CD4+ T cells sorted from PBMCs, taken 10 days after the yellow fever booster vaccination. The receptor was isolated from a man aged 18 to 35 who received the YFV17D yellow fever vaccine. The CDR3 region is CASSLMGSSYEQYF. The DNA of the CDR3 is TGTGCCAGCAGTTTAATGGGGTCCTCCTACGAGCAGTACTTC.